The 23 T cell receptor beta chains below all came from one sample that was sequenced in a study of immune cell composition in non-small cell lung cancer. The repertoire was sequenced with immunoSEQ multiplex PCR; TCRdb's copy has only in-frame clones and lacks some. The sample lists 13,000 or so clones, around three quarters occurring once. What was sequenced was lung tumor tissue. All receptors derive from a human donor with non-small cell lung cancer.

This chain links TRBV28 with TRBJ2-7; TRBD1 matches at 8 bases. The trim removed 7 bases at V and 2 bases at J, leaving 7 bases unmatched. CDR1 MDHEN and CDR2 SYDVKM come from the germline V gene. The CDR3 runs to 14 residues. The CDR3 DNA reads TGTGCCAGCATTCCGACAGGGGCCCCCTACGAGCAGTACTTC. Protein sequence: CASIPTGAPYEQYF.

J is TRBJ1-2 and V is TRBV28, with D perhaps matching TRBD1 (5 bases). CDR1 and CDR2 from the germline V gene are MDHEN and SYDVKM. The CDR3 loop spans 15 amino acids. Trimming stripped 2 bases from V and 6 bases from J, with 16 bases between. CDR3 bases: TGTGCCAGCAGTTTAAACGGTGGTCAGGGCAATGGCTACACCTTC. This translates into CASSLNGGQGNGYTF.

The chain's CDR3 is CASSSGLAGDEQYF. DNA of the CDR3: TGTGCCAGCAGTTCGGGACTAGCGGGAGACGAGCAGTACTTC. The chain is built from TRBV27 and TRBJ2-7, with 14 bases that match TRBD2. Looked up from germline, CDR1 is MNHEY and CDR2 is SMNVEV (reference sequence). This CDR3 spans 14 amino acids. Trimming cost V 4 bases and J 5 bases; bases outside gene matches: 1.

A single count supports this clone. The rearrangement uses TRBV18 and TRBJ1-1; possible D gene TRBD1, 5 bases. The CDR3 loop spans 13 amino acids. Trimming cost V 6 bases and J 1 base, with 9 bases left between them. Germline V gene sequence: CDR1 KGHSH, CDR2 LQKENI. In nucleotides, the CDR3 is TGTGCCAGCTCCATAGACAGGAACACTGAAGCTTTCTTT. This sequence encodes CASSIDRNTEAFF.

This chain links TRBV11-2 with TRBJ2-7; possibly TRBD1 for D (6 bases). This CDR3 is built from 13 residues. V was clipped by 5 bases and J by 5 bases, with 13 bases between them. Germline CDR1 reads SGHAT; CDR2 reads FQNNGV. In DNA form, the CDR3 reads TGTGCCAGCAGCGTACAGGGATATAACGAGCAGTACTTC. Its protein is CASSVQGYNEQYF.

This clone was detected once. This chain uses TRBV25-1 with TRBJ2-7, with D perhaps TRBD1 (6 bases). V was shortened by 6 bases and J by 3 bases, with 18 bases between the two germline ends. Germline assignment: CDR1 MGHDK and CDR2 SYGVNS. This CDR3 is 15 amino acids long. CDR3 nucleotides: TGTGCCAGCAGGGGTGACAGGACCTTATTCTACGAGCAGTACTTC. Translating it yields CASRGDRTLFYEQYF.

The chain has TRBV6-1 and TRBJ2-1; TRBD1 aligns across 9 bases. Trimming cost V 7 bases and J 8 bases; bases outside gene matches: 12. The CDR3 is 15 residues long. Germline CDR1 MNHNS, CDR2 SASEGT. The CDR3 spells CASKRGGQGYHEQFF. In DNA form, the CDR3 reads TGTGCCAGCAAAAGGGGCGGACAGGGGTACCATGAGCAGTTCTTC.

CDR3 protein: CASSQDMSPSGMFDEQFF. As DNA, the CDR3 is TGTGCCAGCAGCCAAGATATGTCCCCTAGCGGGATGTTTGATGAGCAGTTCTTC. The J gene is TRBJ2-1, the V gene TRBV4-2; 9 bases line up with TRBD2. V shed 0 bases, J shed 8 bases, and the junction held 14 bases outside the gene matches. CDR1 is LGHNA and CDR2 is YNFKEQ in the germline V gene. The CDR3 extends over 18 amino acids.

V gene TRBV7-8 combines with J gene TRBJ2-1; TRBD2 aligns across 11 bases. J lost 8 bases, V lost 1 base, and 4 bases had no gene match. The CDR3 has 15 residues. Germline CDR1 is SGHVS and CDR2 is FQNEAQ. The CDR3 DNA follows: TGTGCCAGCAGCTTAGTGACTAGCGGGAATCATGAGCAGTTCTTC. It is translated as CASSLVTSGNHEQFF. Combining the CDR3 with reference TRBV7-8 and TRBJ2-1 gives the whole variable domain GAGVSQSPRYKVAKRGQDVALRCDPISGHVSLFWYQQALGQGPEFLTYFQNEAQLDKSGLPSDRFFAERPEGSVSTLKIQRTQQEDSAVYLCASSLVTSGNHEQFFGPGTRLTVL.

The chain uses TRBV7-6 and TRBJ1-2, with D unclear. Trimming left V 5 bases short and J 5 bases short, with 15 bases between. CDR1 is SGHVS, CDR2 FNYEAQ, per germline. The CDR3 loop spans 14 amino acids. This CDR3 is CASSPGTRGYGYTF. In nucleotides, the CDR3 is TGTGCCAGCAGCCCGGGCACGCGAGGGTATGGCTACACCTTC.

The chain recombines TRBV5-1 with TRBJ2-5; D remains ambiguous. The germline V gene encodes CDR1 SGHRS and CDR2 YFSETQ. V was clipped by 1 base and J by 1 base, with 11 bases between them. The CDR3 totals 15 residues. In nucleotides, the CDR3 is TGCGCCAGCAGCTTGTTAACGGGTCGCCAAGAGACCCAGTACTTC. It yields the protein CASSLLTGRQETQYF.

V and J are TRBV7-9 and TRBJ1-2; D is undetermined. This CDR3 contains 14 residues. Trimming took 2 bases from V and 10 from J, leaving 17 bases between them. From germline, CDR1 is SEHNR and CDR2 FQNEAQ (reference sequence). CDR3 protein: CASSLISWAQIYTF. CDR3 DNA: TGTGCCAGCAGCTTAATTTCATGGGCCCAAATCTACACCTTC.

J is TRBJ2-3 and V is TRBV2, with 14 bases identical to TRBD2. Germline V CDR1 and CDR2: SNHLY, FYNNEI. V was clipped by 0 bases and J by 4 bases; unmatched bases: 9. The CDR3 runs 19 residues. Here the CDR3 DNA reads TGTGCCAGCAGTGAAGCGCAGGGACTAGCGGGAGTATTAGCAGATACGCAGTATTTT. Encoded protein: CASSEAQGLAGVLADTQYF. The full variable domain, with the rest looked up from reference TRBV2 and TRBJ2-3, is EPEVTQTPSHQVTQMGQEVILRCVPISNHLYFYWYRQILGQKVEFLVSFYNNEISEKSEIFDDQFSVERPDGSNFTLKIRSTKLEDSAMYFCASSEAQGLAGVLADTQYFGPGTRLTVL.

V is TRBV18 and J is TRBJ2-2, with a tentative D call TRBD1 (6 bases). Germline V gene sequence: CDR1 KGHSH, CDR2 LQKENI. This CDR3 has 15 amino acids. Trimming pared 6 bases from V and 0 bases from J, leaving 11 bases between. DNA of the CDR3: TGTGCCAGCTCCCGGGACACCGCGAACACCGGGGAGCTGTTTTTT. Encoded protein: CASSRDTANTGELFF.

The genes are TRBV11-2 and TRBJ2-1; 10 nucleotides align to TRBD1. The length of the CDR3 is 15 residues. Trimming took 1 base from V and 10 from J; bases not matched to a gene: 7. In germline, CDR1 is SGHAT, CDR2 FQNNGV. Here the CDR3 DNA reads TGTGCCAGCAGCTTAGTCGCGGGACAGGGGCGCGAGCAGTTCTTC. This gives the protein CASSLVAGQGREQFF.

The J gene is TRBJ2-7, the V gene TRBV13; tentatively, D is TRBD1 (5 bases). CDR1 PRHDT and CDR2 FYEKMQ come from the germline V gene (reference sequence). The ends were cut back, 5 bases at V and 2 bases at J, with 10 bases in the middle. The CDR3 contains 13 residues. The CDR3 DNA follows: TGTGCCAGCAGCCCTAGGGGCCCCTACGAGCAGTACTTC. Translating gives CASSPRGPYEQYF.

CDR3 sequence (DNA): TGTGCCAGCAGCCGTCTATCGGGGAACACTGAAGCTTTCTTT. Translating gives CASSRLSGNTEAFF. The V gene is TRBV7-8, the J gene TRBJ1-1; D gene ambiguous. The CDR3 sequence is 14 residues long. Trimming removed 5 bases from V and 1 base from J, with 11 bases in between. Germline V gene sequence: CDR1 SGHVS, CDR2 FQNEAQ.

The V gene is TRBV4-1, the J gene TRBJ1-4, with a tentative D call TRBD1 (6 bases). Between the trimmed V and J ends, which lost 1 base and 2 bases, there was a span of 11 bases. The CDR3 has 16 amino acids. The V gene's germline CDR1 is MGHRA and CDR2 YSYEKL. The DNA of the CDR3 is TGCGCCAGCAGCCAAGCAGGGGCAGGCACTAATGAAAAACTGTTTTTT. It translates to CASSQAGAGTNEKLFF.

This sequence joins TRBV7-2 and TRBJ2-5, with a possible D match to TRBD1 (5 bases). From germline, CDR1 is SGHTA and CDR2 FQGNSA. There are 13 residues in the CDR3. Trimming took off 5 bases at V and 7 bases at J, with 14 bases between the two ends. CDR3 in amino acids: CASSATGPGTQYF. The CDR3 DNA follows: TGTGCCAGCAGCGCTACAGGTCCAGGGACCCAGTACTTC.

The chain uses TRBV5-6 and TRBJ1-6; 7 nucleotides line up with TRBD1. Per germline, CDR1 SGHDT and CDR2 YYEEEE. The J segment lost 7 bases and the V segment lost 3 bases, leaving 1 base of the junction unmatched. CDR3 length: 13 amino acids. CDR3 coding DNA: TGTGCCAGCAGCTCGGGACAGAATTCACCCCTCCACTTT. This translates into CASSSGQNSPLHF.

The sample holds a few counts of this clone. This chain links TRBV14 with TRBJ1-2; D unresolved. Between the trimmed V and J ends, which lost 3 bases and 4 bases, there was a span of 9 bases. The germline gives CDR1 SGHDN, CDR2 FVKESK. This CDR3 has 13 amino acids. In nucleotides, the CDR3 is TGTGCCAGCAGCCATGCCAGGTCCTATGGCTACACCTTC. It is translated as CASSHARSYGYTF. Looking up the rest from reference TRBV14 and TRBJ1-2 gives the full variable domain: EAGVTQFPSHSVIEKGQTVTLRCDPISGHDNLYWYRRVMGKEIKFLLHFVKESKQDESGMPNNRFLAERTGGTYSTLKVQPAELEDSGVYFCASSHARSYGYTFGSGTRLTVV.

The V call is TRBV18, the J call TRBJ2-4; TRBD2 aligns across 8 bases. CDR1 is KGHSH, CDR2 LQKENI, per germline. The CDR3 is 13 residues long. With 5 bases clipped from V and 12 bases from J, the junction kept 9 bases outside the gene matches. CDR3 loop: CASSDGLARGQYF. The CDR3, as DNA: TGTGCCAGCTCAGACGGACTAGCAAGGGGTCAGTACTTC. Full variable domain (outside the CDR3, taken from reference TRBV18 and TRBJ2-4): NAGVMQNPRHLVRRRGQEARLRCSPMKGHSHVYWYRQLPEEGLKFMVYLQKENIIDESGMPKERFSAEFPKEGPSILRIQQVVRGDSAAYFCASSDGLARGQYFGAGTRLSVL.

The CDR3 is CASSPDRGNAFF. CDR3 sequence (DNA): TGCGCCAGCAGCCCGGACAGGGGGAATGCTTTCTTT. The genes are TRBV5-1 and TRBJ1-1; 10 bases align to TRBD1. The germline V gene encodes CDR1 SGHRS and CDR2 YFSETQ. With V trimmed by 4 bases and J by 11 bases, 5 bases remained unmatched. The CDR3 runs to 12 residues.